Sequencing of this T cell receptor (beta chain) was carried out in a study of technical replicates of blood from several donors. The CDR3 is 14 residues long. CDR1 and CDR2 from the germline V gene are SNHLY and FYNNEI. V trimming: 1 base; J trimming: 3 bases; junction bases outside the gene matches: 1. Assay used: immunoSEQ multiplex PCR; TCRdb lists only in-frame clones, some missing. The sample carries about 44,000 clones, 90% to 97% recorded once. The sample was T cells isolated from PBMCs. The gene calls are TRBV2 and TRBJ2-3; 7 nucleotides match TRBD2. The origin of this receptor is a human donor in good health. The CDR3 DNA follows: TGTGCCAGCAGTGAAGGGCGGGAGACAGATACGCAGTATTTT. Translating gives CASSEGRETDTQYF.